One sample yielded the 13 T cell receptor beta chains listed below, sequenced in a study of regulatory T cells in long-lasting Graves disease. Specified time point: persistent/refractory GD, antithyroid drugs over 5 years with positive TRAb. PBMCs were the source of the RNA used for TCR sequencing. Assembly of TCR beta libraries relied on iRepertoire HTBI primers together with Arm-PCR of CDR3 regions. In TCRdb, the multiplex PCR reads were re-called with MiXCR into one record per CDR3 protein. The data hold around 460,000 distinct CDR3 sequences, with 20% to 25% observed a single time. Sequencing was performed on peripheral blood mononuclear cells (PBMCs), taken when the disease was refractory, from a patient treated with antithyroid drugs. The receptors derive from a female donor with Graves disease.

The rearrangement uses TRBV18 and TRBJ1-3; the D gene is possibly TRBD1 (6 bases). Per the germline V gene, CDR1 is KGHSH and CDR2 is LQKENI. This CDR3 region has 15 residues. The V end was cut by 4 bases, the J end by 7 bases, with 17 bases between. CDR3 coding DNA: TGTGCCAGCTCACAACCGGGACACCGCTCCAACACCATATATTTT. Encoded protein: CASSQPGHRSNTIYF.

On this clonotype: An end of the junction does not agree with germline; a read error may underlie this. This chain uses TRBV19 with TRBJ2-7; perhaps TRBD2 as D (5 bases). Germline values: CDR1 LNHDA, CDR2 SQIVND (reference sequence). The CDR3 totals 14 residues. The CDR3 coding sequence is TGTGCCAGTAGGTTAAGCGGAGCGACCTACGAGCAGTATTTC. This gives the protein CASRLSGATYEQYF.

There are a few counts of this clonotype. V gene TRBV7-8 combines with J gene TRBJ2-7, with a tentative D call TRBD1 (5 bases). The V gene's germline CDR1 is SGHVS and CDR2 FQNEAQ. Trimming took off 0 bases at V and 2 bases at J, with 20 bases between the two ends. The CDR3 runs to 18 residues. DNA for the CDR3: TGTGCCAGCAGCTTAGCCGGAACGGGCTTAGGGGCGACCTACGAGCAGTACTTC. It codes for CASSLAGTGLGATYEQYF. The full variable domain, rest sourced from reference TRBV7-8 and TRBJ2-7, is GAGVSQSPRYKVAKRGQDVALRCDPISGHVSLFWYQQALGQGPEFLTYFQNEAQLDKSGLPSDRFFAERPEGSVSTLKIQRTQQEDSAVYLCASSLAGTGLGATYEQYFGPGTRLTVT.

This clonotype was detected many times. This chain uses TRBV28 with TRBJ1-5, with a tentative D call TRBD1 (5 bases). The CDR3 covers 14 residues. The germline V and J ends were trimmed by 5 bases and 4 bases, with 12 bases remaining between them. In germline, CDR1 is MDHEN, CDR2 SYDVKM. CDR3 DNA: TGTGCCAGCAGTCCCAGGGACCGGAATCAGCCCCAGCATTTT. Translated, it gives CASSPRDRNQPQHF.

This clonotype was detected only a few times. The chain recombines TRBV28 with TRBJ2-3; TRBD1 agrees at 8 bases. Per germline, CDR1 MDHEN and CDR2 SYDVKM. The CDR3 is made up of 15 amino acids. V shed 4 bases, J shed 5 bases, and the junction held 8 bases outside the gene matches. This CDR3 is CASSWDRSSKDTQYF. CDR3 nucleotides: TGTGCCAGCAGTTGGGACAGGAGCTCTAAAGATACGCAGTATTTT.

This chain joins TRBV20-1 and TRBJ1-1; D possibly corresponds to TRBD1 (6 bases). Trimming removed 3 bases at V and 5 bases at J, with 13 bases between. Per the germline V gene, CDR1 is DFQATT and CDR2 is SNEGSKA (reference sequence). The CDR3 is made up of 13 amino acids. This CDR3 reads CSASYRVGTEAFF. CDR3 nucleotide sequence: TGCAGTGCTAGCTACAGGGTAGGAACTGAAGCTTTCTTT.

This clonotype was observed at least ten times. The chain is built from TRBV2 and TRBJ1-1; TRBD1 matches at 8 bases. The CDR3 runs to 12 residues. The germline gives CDR1 SNHLY, CDR2 FYNNEI. Trimming took 6 bases from V and 7 from J; bases not matched to a gene: 4. The CDR3 here is CASSQGAGEAFF. The CDR3 nucleotides are TGTGCCAGCAGCCAGGGGGCAGGTGAAGCTTTCTTT.

This clonotype turned up a few times. The germline gene is not matched at one end of the junction; a read error may be the cause. This chain connects TRBV3-1 to TRBJ1-4, with D possibly being TRBD1 (6 bases). This CDR3 comprises 15 residues. CDR1 is LGHDT, CDR2 YNNKEL, per germline (reference sequence). The CDR3 loop reads CVSSLSDSENEKLFF. Written as DNA, the CDR3 is TGTGTCAGCAGCCTATCGGACAGTGAGAATGAAAAACTGTTTTTT.

This clonotype appeared many times. The rearrangement links TRBV7-2 to TRBJ2-7; 9 positions agree with TRBD1. J lost 2 bases, V lost 4 bases, and 6 bases had no gene match. The CDR3 loop spans 15 amino acids. Germline CDR1 and CDR2: SGHTA and FQGNSA. Here the CDR3 reads CASSSTGTGTYEQYF. The CDR3 DNA is TGTGCCAGCAGCTCAACCGGGACAGGGACCTACGAGCAGTACTTC.

As regards this clonotype: A much larger clone lies a single base off, so this may be a read error. This chain links TRBV28 with TRBJ1-2; no clear D. V shed 6 bases and J shed 7 bases, with 15 bases lying between them. The CDR3 contains 13 residues. Per germline, CDR1 MDHEN and CDR2 SYDVKM. CDR3 coding DNA: TGTGCCAGCAGCCCGAACCATGGGGTTGGCTACACCTTC. Encoded protein: CASSPNHGVGYTF.

This clonotype appeared many times. The J gene is TRBJ1-1, the V gene TRBV29-1; D may be TRBD1 (5 bases). The germline CDR1 and CDR2 sequences are SQVTM and ANQGSEA. Trimming left V 7 bases short and J 2 bases short, with 11 bases between. The CDR3 length is 12 residues. Here the CDR3 reads CSGGQTNTEAFF. CDR3 bases: TGCAGCGGCGGACAAACTAACACTGAAGCTTTCTTT.

To note about this clonotype: Mismatch with germline at one junction end may stem from a read error. The chain recombines TRBV29-1 with TRBJ1-2, with 9 bases matching TRBD1. CDR1 and CDR2 from the germline V gene are SQVTM and ANQGSEA. The CDR3 totals 16 residues. The CDR3 nucleotides read TGCAGCGTTGTCTTAGAAACTGGGACAGGGAGCGGTGGCCACACCTTC. It specifies CSVVLETGTGSGGHTF.

This clonotype was counted at least ten times. The chain has TRBV3-1 and TRBJ2-5; D is tentatively TRBD1 or TRBD2 (6 bases each). The CDR3 is made up of 13 amino acids. Germline assignment: CDR1 LGHDT and CDR2 YNNKEL (reference sequence). V was shortened by 0 bases and J by 5 bases, with 7 bases between the two germline ends. CDR3 coding DNA: TGTGCCAGCAGCCAAGAAGGGGGGGAGACCCAGTACTTC. This codes for CASSQEGGETQYF.